Sequencing of this T cell receptor beta chain was carried out in a study of T cell responses to AZD1222 COVID-19 vaccine. This table comes from immunoSEQ multiplex PCR, and its TCRdb copy is limited to in-frame clones, with some not included. Of roughly 130,000 clones listed, roughly 92% are singletons. This clonotype was sampled from an adult who received the AZD1222 COVID-19 vaccine. The input for sequencing was peripheral blood, taken 28 days after the second AZD1222 dose.

For the CDR3, the DNA is TGTGCCAGCTCCCCTGAGAGAGCCGACTATGGCTACACCTTC. It translates to CASSPERADYGYTF. The rearrangement links TRBV18 to TRBJ1-2, with D hard to call. The germline V gene has CDR1 KGHSH and CDR2 LQKENI. V lost 6 bases and J lost 3, with 14 bases in between. This CDR3 has 14 residues.